This is a list of T cell receptor beta chains from one sample in a study of graft-versus-host responses after intestinal transplantation. Antigens for these TCRs are unknown. Method: immunoSEQ multiplex PCR; TCRdb's copy keeps in-frame clones and lacks some. The table includes 130,000 or so clones, around 94% detected once. The sequencing used unstimulated CD4+ T cells sorted from spleen or lymph node cells, collected before intestinal transplant. The receptors originated from a human donor who received an intestinal transplant. Each CDR3 is given with its conserved first and last residue. A D gene is named only where the DNA matches it firmly. Clone sizes are given selectively: once, few, many, or a class where the clone is expanded.

v_gene,j_gene,d_gene,abundance,CDR3aa,CDR3nt
TRBV18,TRBJ2-3,-,-,CASEQQGGGEHPGTQYF,TGTGCCAGCGAGCAACAGGGAGGCGGGGAACACCCGGGTACGCAGTATTTT
TRBV9,TRBJ2-7,-,-,CASSPQTENYEQYF,TGTGCCAGCAGCCCCCAGACAGAAAACTACGAGCAGTACTTC
TRBV5-1,TRBJ2-3,-,-,CASSPTLGLVGSRYF,TGCGCCAGCAGCCCTACCCTAGGCCTAGTAGGGAGTAGGTATTTT
TRBV2,TRBJ1-2,TRBD1,-,CASSPDREGGYTF,TGTGCCAGCAGCCCTGACAGGGAGGGTGGCTACACCTTC
TRBV19,TRBJ1-2,-,once,CASRRDGLYGYTF,TGTGCCAGTCGCCGAGACGGACTCTATGGCTACACCTTC
TRBV7-8,TRBJ1-1,TRBD1,-,CASSLQGDTEAFF,TGTGCCAGCAGCTTACAGGGGGACACTGAAGCTTTCTTT
TRBV6-1,TRBJ2-1,TRBD1,-,CASSLGQGSYNEQFF,TGTGCCAGCAGTCTTGGACAGGGGTCCTACAATGAGCAGTTCTTC
TRBV10-3,TRBJ1-3,-,few,CATGSSGNTIYF,TGTGCCACTGGGAGCTCTGGAAACACCATATATTTT
TRBV9,TRBJ1-2,-,-,CASSTGREQYYGYTF,TGTGCCAGCAGCACTGGACGGGAACAATACTATGGCTACACCTTC
TRBV25-1,TRBJ2-3,-,-,CASSESWSADTQYF,TGTGCCAGCAGTGAATCGTGGAGCGCAGATACGCAGTATTTT
TRBV7-8,TRBJ1-1,TRBD1,-,CASSIRQGLMNTEAFF,TGTGCCAGCAGCATAAGACAGGGCCTAATGAACACTGAAGCTTTCTTT
TRBV5-6,TRBJ2-4,-,-,CASSNRENIQYF,TGTGCCAGCAGCAACAGGGAAAACATTCAGTACTTC
TRBV7-9,TRBJ1-6,-,-,CASSLGGTPNSPLHF,TGTGCCAGCAGCTTAGGGGGGACACCTAATTCACCCCTCCACTTT
TRBV2,TRBJ1-1,-,-,CASSEAQGRAFF,TGTGCCAGCAGTGAAGCGCAGGGGAGAGCTTTCTTT
TRBV6-1,TRBJ2-3,-,-,CASSEGWTYTDTQYF,TGTGCCAGCAGTGAAGGGTGGACATACACAGATACGCAGTATTTT
TRBV5-1,TRBJ2-3,-,-,CASSTPQGPTDTQYF,TGCGCCAGCAGCACCCCACAGGGCCCCACAGATACGCAGTATTTT
TRBV11-2,TRBJ2-7,-,-,CASSFLWEAHEQYF,TGTGCCAGCAGCTTTTTATGGGAGGCCCACGAGCAGTACTTC